The text below deals with one T cell receptor (beta chain). Its antigen is currently unknown. This specimen comes from a study of vaccination and CD4 T cells after COVID-19. This CDR3 has 15 amino acids. In germline, CDR1 is MNHEY, CDR2 SVGAGI. The V gene lost 3 bases and the J gene lost 0 bases, with 9 bases spanning the gap. Sequence data for DNA of cultured CD4+ T cells were generated by the Oncomine TCR Beta short-read assay. TCRdb re-derived calls from the PCR reads in MiXCR, one entry per CDR3 protein. The table has about 11,000 distinct CDR3 sequences, about two thirds seen once. Noted treatment: roughly ten-day PBMC culture with coronavirus spike peptide pools or control peptides (ViraFEST assay). T cells were expanded with peptide pools, and expanded clonotypes were identified by TCR sequencing.

This receptor was taken from a human donor who had recovered from COVID-19. The sequenced sample consisted of CD4+ T cells from blood, cultured in vitro. The chain has TRBV6-5 and TRBJ1-5; a possible D gene is TRBD1 (5 bases). The CDR3 nucleotides read TGTGCCAGCAGTTATACAGGAACTAGCAATCAGCCCCAGCATTTT. It specifies CASSYTGTSNQPQHF.